This is a list of T cell receptor beta chains from one sample in a study of T cells in Graves' hyperthyroidism and ophthalmopathy. TCRdb ran MiXCR on the multiplex PCR reads and lists one entry per CDR3 protein. Among a few hundred thousand distinct CDR3 sequences listed, around a fifth were seen once. Sequenced input: blood. Receptor source: a man aged 50-60 years with Graves' ophthalmopathy. Both conserved end residues are part of each CDR3. A D gene is named only where the DNA matches it firmly. Part of the rows lack a size; the others show once, few, many or a class for expanded clones.

>TRBV7-6|.|TRBD2|TRBJ2-1
TGTGCCAGCAGCATCATACTAGCGCCTTCCTACAATGAGCAGTTCTTC
CASSIILAPSYNEQFF
>TRBV19|.|.|TRBJ2-5
TGTGCCAGTAGCAGGTCGGCTAGCACCGGGGAGACCCAGTACTTC
CASSRSASTGETQYF
>TRBV20-1|.|.|TRBJ1-2
TGCAGTGCTAGAGATGGGCAGCTCCCTAACTATGGCTACACCTTC
CSARDGQLPNYGYTF
>TRBV2|many|.|TRBJ2-1
TGTGCCAGCAGCGAGGTTGCGATAGGCTCCTACAATGAGCAGTTCTTC
CASSEVAIGSYNEQFF
>TRBV6-5|.|.|TRBJ2-1
TGTGCCAGCAGTTACGGGGGGGCAAGCTACAATGAGCAGTTCTTC
CASSYGGASYNEQFF
>TRBV7-9|.|.|TRBJ2-7
TGTGCCAGCAGTTTTTATGGGGGAAACTACGAGCAGTACTTC
CASSFYGGNYEQYF
>TRBV6-5|few|.|TRBJ1-5
TGTGCCAGCAGTTACGACCCGAGCGAGCCCCAGCATTTT
CASSYDPSEPQHF
>TRBV28|few|.|TRBJ2-7
TGTGCCAGCAGTTTCGTTGCGGGTGCCTCCTACGAGCAGTACTTC
CASSFVAGASYEQYF
>TRBV19|.|.|TRBJ1-1
TGTGCCAGTAGTATAGAGAGGGTCCCGGAGACTGAAGCTTTCTTT
CASSIERVPETEAFF
>TRBV28|.|.|TRBJ1-1
TGTGCCAGCAGTTCGCCCCCTCAAAGGAACACTGAAGCTTTCTTT
CASSSPPQRNTEAFF
>TRBV7-8|.|TRBD1|TRBJ1-1
TGTGCCAGCAGCTATTGGGACAGTACCACTGAAGCTTTCTTT
CASSYWDSTTEAFF
>TRBV2|many|TRBD2|TRBJ2-7
TGTGCCAGCCGGGGCGGGGGGGGCGGCGAGCAGTACTTC
CASRGGGGGEQYF
>TRBV11-2|many|.|TRBJ2-7
TGTGCCAGCAGCACTTCTAGCGAGCAGTACTTC
CASSTSSEQYF
>TRBV5-1|many|TRBD1|TRBJ2-1
TGCGCCAGCAGCTTGCCAGGGGGCTACAATGAGCAGTTCTTC
CASSLPGGYNEQFF
>TRBV2|many|.|TRBJ2-1
TGTGCCAGCAGTGAGGGTGGGGGGACCTACAATGAGCAGTTCTTC
CASSEGGGTYNEQFF
>TRBV11-3|many|.|TRBJ2-1
TGTGCCAGCAGCTTAGAGTCCAATGAGCAGTTCTTC
CASSLESNEQFF
>TRBV30|few|.|TRBJ1-1
TGTGCCTGGAGTCCGGTCGGACGGAGAAAAATTCGCACTGAAGCTTTCTTT
CAWSPVGRRKIRTEAFF
>TRBV30|few|.|TRBJ2-7
TGTGCCTGGAGTAGTAGTAGCGGCGCCTACGAGCAGTACTTC
CAWSSSSGAYEQYF
>TRBV6-1|.|TRBD2|TRBJ2-7
TGTGCCAGCAGTCCCATCGGGGGGAGCTCCTACGAGCAGTACTTC
CASSPIGGSSYEQYF
>TRBV28|.|.|TRBJ1-4
TGTGCCAGCAGGACGGCAGGTGGCAAGAATGAAAAACTGTTTTTT
CASRTAGGKNEKLFF
>TRBV5-1|.|.|TRBJ2-7
TGCGCCAGCAGCTTGGAGGGGGTCGGGTTGATCGAGCAGTACTTC
CASSLEGVGLIEQYF
>TRBV3-1|many|TRBD1|TRBJ1-2
TGTGCCAGCAGCCAAGGAGGGACAGGGGGCGCTAACTATGGCTACACCTTC
CASSQGGTGGANYGYTF
>TRBV11-1|many|TRBD2|TRBJ2-5
TGTGCCAGCAGCTCTAGCGGGAGGACCGAGGAGACCCAGTACTTC
CASSSSGRTEETQYF
>TRBV27|many|TRBD2|TRBJ2-1
TGTGCCAGCGGGAGAGGAGCGGGAGTCGCGAATGAGCAGTTCTTC
CASGRGAGVANEQFF
>TRBV5-1|.|TRBD1|TRBJ2-5
TGCGCCAGCAGCCCCCGGACAGGGCAGGGCGCAGAGACCCAGTACTTC
CASSPRTGQGAETQYF
>TRBV15|.|TRBD2|TRBJ2-1
TGTGCCACCAGCAGAGATGTTCCGACTAGCGGAGCGCATGAGCAGTTCTTC
CATSRDVPTSGAHEQFF
>TRBV20-1|many|.|TRBJ1-1
TGCAGTGCCCTTCGTGGGCGAACTGAAGCTTTCTTT
CSALRGRTEAFF
>TRBV29-1|.|.|TRBJ1-2
TGCAGCGTTGAAGATCGGGGACGCGGACAGAGTGGCTACACCTTC
CSVEDRGRGQSGYTF
>TRBV28|few|.|TRBJ2-7
TGTGCCAGCACTCCCCCCGGGACTCGCTCCTACGAGCAGTACTTC
CASTPPGTRSYEQYF
>TRBV20-1|.|.|TRBJ2-5
TGCAGTGCCCCAAACCCAGTTGCGGAGACCCAGTACTTC
CSAPNPVAETQYF
>TRBV29-1|.|.|TRBJ2-3
TGCAGCGGCCAAATAGATACGCAGTATTTT
CSGQIDTQYF
>TRBV6-2/TRBV6-3|.|TRBD2|TRBJ2-7
TGTGCCAGCAGTTACTCGACGGTTAGCGGGAGGGGCGCCTACGAGCAGTACTTC
CASSYSTVSGRGAYEQYF
>TRBV14|many|.|TRBJ1-6
TGTGCCAGCAGCCAAGTGGTCGGTTCACCCCTCCACTTT
CASSQVVGSPLHF
>TRBV28|many|.|TRBJ2-5
TGTGCCAGCACCCCCGACAGGCCCCAAGAGACCCAGTACTTC
CASTPDRPQETQYF
>TRBV28|.|.|TRBJ1-1
TGTGCCAGCAGTCCGAGGGGGGTAGGGAACACTGAAGCTTTCTTT
CASSPRGVGNTEAFF
>TRBV19|few|.|TRBJ2-2
TGTGCCAGTAGATCCGGGTCTACTAGGAACACCGGGGAGCTGTTTTTT
CASRSGSTRNTGELFF
>TRBV28|.|.|TRBJ2-2
TGTGCCAGCACCGCTGGGACCTTGAACACCGGGGAGCTGTTTTTT
CASTAGTLNTGELFF
>TRBV3-1|many|TRBD1|TRBJ1-2
TGTGCCAGCAGCCAAGGGCGGACAGGGCTCGGCTATGGCTACACCTTC
CASSQGRTGLGYGYTF
>TRBV19|many|.|TRBJ1-1
TGTGCCAGTAAAGGGAAGGAAAGGCGGGCTGAAGCTTTCTTT
CASKGKERRAEAFF
>TRBV5-1|.|TRBD1|TRBJ2-3
TGCGCCAGCATCTACGGGACAGGGAGGACAGATACGCAGTATTTT
CASIYGTGRTDTQYF
>TRBV3-1|many|.|TRBJ2-1
TGTGCCAGCAGCCTGAAGGGGGAGCAGTTCTTC
CASSLKGEQFF